Presented here are 9 T cell receptor beta chains from one specimen sequenced in a study of shared clonotypes between healthy human individuals. Clones were sequenced by immunoSEQ multiplex PCR, and TCRdb holds only the in-frame ones, with some missing. In the table there are approximately 2.1 million clones, approximately 95% of which are singletons. The source material was naive CD4+ T cells from PBMCs. Specified subset: CD45RA+ positively selected. The origin of the receptors is a young man in good health. Some clones in this sample may be carry-over from other donors' samples.

This clone was seen just once. The genes are TRBV9 and TRBJ2-7; TRBD2 matches at 12 bases. The trim removed 4 bases at V and 3 bases at J, leaving 5 bases unmatched. The CDR3 has 15 amino acids. Germline values: CDR1 SGDLS, CDR2 YYNGEE. For the CDR3, the DNA is TGTGCCAGCAGCCCTCGACTAGCGGGAGACTACGAGCAGTACTTC. Its protein product is CASSPRLAGDYEQYF.

The gene calls are TRBV5-1 and TRBJ2-7; D remains unclear. The CDR3 is 14 residues long. CDR1 SGHRS and CDR2 YFSETQ come from the germline V gene. The V and J ends lost 4 bases and 6 bases respectively, with 17 bases between them. The CDR3 nucleotides read TGCGCCAGCAGCCCGGAAGGGTCCCGCCCCGAGCAGTACTTC. Translated, it gives CASSPEGSRPEQYF.

The CDR3 sequence is CASSLVVRGHNGSHQPQHF. The CDR3, as DNA: TGTGCCAGCAGCTTAGTAGTGAGGGGGCATAATGGGTCCCATCAGCCCCAGCATTTT. This chain connects TRBV7-2 to TRBJ1-5, with 7 bases fitting TRBD1. The CDR3 has 19 amino acids. Germline CDR1 and CDR2: SGHTA and FQGNSA. The trim removed 1 base at V and 5 bases at J, leaving 17 bases unmatched.

The chain's CDR3 is CSVRAGAVAFF. CDR3 in DNA: TGCAGCGTTAGGGCGGGGGCCGTAGCTTTCTTT. This chain uses TRBV29-1 with TRBJ1-1, with a tentative D call TRBD1 (6 bases). V lost 5 bases and J 10 bases, leaving 14 bases between the germline ends. CDR1 is SQVTM and CDR2 is ANQGSEA in the germline V gene. This CDR3 comprises 11 residues. Together with reference TRBV29-1 and TRBJ1-1, the CDR3 gives the full variable domain: SAVISQKPSRDICQRGTSLTIQCQVDSQVTMMFWYRQQPGQSLTLIATANQGSEATYESGFVIDKFPISRPNLTFSTLTVSNMSPEDSSIYLCSVRAGAVAFFGQGTRLTVV.

V gene TRBV27 combines with J gene TRBJ2-7; D may be TRBD1 (5 bases). The CDR3 is 14 amino acids. Germline V gene lookup returns CDR1 MNHEY and CDR2 SMNVEV (reference sequence). V gave up 1 base and J gave up 0 bases, with 7 bases separating them. The CDR3 nucleotides read TGTGCCAGCAGTTTATACAGGAGCTCCTACGAGCAGTACTTC. Its protein product is CASSLYRSSYEQYF.

In DNA, the CDR3 is TGTGCCAGCAGCTTAGCCCAGGGCTCCTACAATGAGCAGTTCTTC. Protein sequence: CASSLAQGSYNEQFF. The rearrangement joins TRBV11-3 to TRBJ2-1, with a weak D call TRBD1 (5 bases). Trimming left V 1 base short and J 0 bases short, with 7 bases between. Germline V CDR1 and CDR2: SGHNT, YENEEA. This CDR3 is built from 15 residues. Full variable domain (missing parts from reference TRBV11-3 and TRBJ2-1): EAGVVQSPRYKIIEKKQPVAFWCNPISGHNTLYWYLQNLGQGPELLIRYENEEAVDDSQLPKDRFSAERLKGVDSTLKIQPAELGDSAVYLCASSLAQGSYNEQFFGPGTRLTVL.

This chain joins TRBV7-2 and TRBJ2-1; 7 bases agree with TRBD1. In germline, CDR1 is SGHTA, CDR2 FQGNSA. The CDR3 is made up of 15 amino acids. J lost 6 bases, V lost 5 bases, and 10 bases had no gene match. This CDR3 reads CASSPSTGVINEQFF. The CDR3 DNA reads TGTGCCAGCAGCCCAAGTACAGGGGTGATCAATGAGCAGTTCTTC. The full variable domain, its missing parts supplied by reference TRBV7-2 and TRBJ2-1, is GAGVSQSPSNKVTEKGKDVELRCDPISGHTALYWYRQSLGQGLEFLIYFQGNSAPDKSGLPSDRFSAERTGGSVSTLTIQRTQQEDSAVYLCASSPSTGVINEQFFGPGTRLTVL.

The gene calls are TRBV6-5 and TRBJ2-1; maybe TRBD2 (5 bases). Germline-derived CDR1 and CDR2 are MNHEY and SVGAGI. V lost 6 bases, J lost 2 bases, and 14 bases lay in between. The CDR3 is 15 residues long. For the CDR3, the DNA is TGTGCCAGCAGCAACACTAGACCTGCCTACAATGAGCAGTTCTTC. Translating it yields CASSNTRPAYNEQFF.

V and J are TRBV4-1 and TRBJ2-2; TRBD1 matches at 9 bases. V lost 3 bases to trimming and J lost 4 bases; unmatched junction nucleotides: 9. Germline V CDR1 and CDR2: MGHRA, YSYEKL. This CDR3 spans 17 amino acids. The CDR3 DNA is TGCGCCAGCAGCCATCGTGGGGACAGGGAGAGCACCGGGGAGCTGTTTTTT. As protein: CASSHRGDRESTGELFF.